Listed below are T cell receptor beta chains from one sample, sequenced in a study of technical replicates of blood from several donors. Sequencing was performed with immunoSEQ multiplex PCR; in TCRdb, only in-frame clones are kept and a portion is missing. The sample contains roughly 87,000 clones, approximately 96% of which appear only once. The specimen sequenced was T cells isolated from PBMCs. These receptors all come from a human donor in good health. Both conserved end residues are part of each CDR3. D genes are given only for firm matches. Only some rows state a clone size, as once, few, many or a class for expanded clones.

NA	TRBV5-1	TRBD2	TRBJ2-3	TGCGCCAGCAGCTTCGGACTAGCGGGGCCGGATACGCAGTATTTT	CASSFGLAGPDTQYF
NA	TRBV6-1	NA	TRBJ2-4	TGTGCCAGCAGTGGGCTAGCCAAAAACATTCAGTACTTC	CASSGLAKNIQYF
NA	TRBV28	TRBD2	TRBJ2-7	TGTGCCAGCAGTTTTCTAGCGGGGGACTACGAGCAGTACTTC	CASSFLAGDYEQYF
NA	TRBV7-9	TRBD1	TRBJ1-1	TGTGACACCTCCCAGCCAGGGGGCTTGAACACTGAAGCTTTCTTT	CDTSQPGGLNTEAFF
NA	TRBV9	TRBD1	TRBJ2-2	TGTGCCAGCAGCCCCACTCGGGACAGGGGCACCGGGGAGCTGTTTTTT	CASSPTRDRGTGELFF
NA	TRBV6-1	NA	TRBJ2-7	TGTGCCAGCAGTGAGTTGGGGGGAGAGCAGTACTTC	CASSELGGEQYF
NA	TRBV7-8	TRBD2	TRBJ2-1	TGTGCCAGCAGCTTCCGCCCAGCGGGGGGTCGAAATGAGCAGTTCTTC	CASSFRPAGGRNEQFF
NA	TRBV5-1	TRBD2	TRBJ2-7	TGCGCCAGCAGCGGAACCCTAGCGGGGGGTATCTCCTACGAGCAGTACTTC	CASSGTLAGGISYEQYF
NA	TRBV10-1	NA	TRBJ1-2	TGCGCCAGCAGTGAGTCAGGGATCCCAGGGGACTATGGCTACACCTTC	CASSESGIPGDYGYTF
NA	TRBV5-4	TRBD2	TRBJ2-1	TGTGCCAGCAGCTTGGCTACTAGCGGTCGCTACAATGAGCAGTTCTTC	CASSLATSGRYNEQFF
NA	TRBV9	TRBD1	TRBJ1-4	TGTGCCAGCAGCGTAACTCTACAGGGGGCGAATGAAAAACTGTTTTTT	CASSVTLQGANEKLFF
NA	TRBV6-5	NA	TRBJ2-3	TGTGCCAGCAGTTACCCGGGGACAACAGATACGCAGTATTTT	CASSYPGTTDTQYF
NA	TRBV11-3	TRBD2	TRBJ2-1	TGTGCCAGCAGTTCCGGCGGCGGGGGGGTGCACAATGAGCAGTTCTTC	CASSSGGGGVHNEQFF
NA	TRBV28	NA	TRBJ2-1	TGTGCCAGCATTGGCACCGTTCCGACCTACAATGAGCAGTTCTTC	CASIGTVPTYNEQFF
once	TRBV4-1	NA	TRBJ2-7	TGCGCCAGCAGCCAAGTCCGGCAAGGGGCTTACGAGCAGTACTTC	CASSQVRQGAYEQYF
NA	TRBV19	TRBD2	TRBJ2-7	TGTGCCAGTAGTAGCGGGAGCCTAAGTGAGCAGTACTTC	CASSSGSLSEQYF
NA	TRBV5-1	NA	TRBJ2-2	NA	CASSLTFGELFF
NA	TRBV29-1	NA	TRBJ1-1	TGCAGCGCACTGGCCAGGGTCGGCACTGAAGCTTTCTTT	CSALARVGTEAFF
NA	TRBV6-5	NA	TRBJ2-7	TGTGCCAGCAAGGAGGCAGGGGGGAACTACGAGCAGTACTTC	CASKEAGGNYEQYF
NA	TRBV5-1	TRBD1	TRBJ1-2	TGCGCCAGCAGCTTGGACAGGGGGCAGAGTGGCTACACCTTC	CASSLDRGQSGYTF
NA	TRBV5-4	TRBD2	TRBJ2-5	TGTGCCAGCAGCTTGGATGCTAGCGGGGAAATCTGGGAGACCCAGTACTTC	CASSLDASGEIWETQYF